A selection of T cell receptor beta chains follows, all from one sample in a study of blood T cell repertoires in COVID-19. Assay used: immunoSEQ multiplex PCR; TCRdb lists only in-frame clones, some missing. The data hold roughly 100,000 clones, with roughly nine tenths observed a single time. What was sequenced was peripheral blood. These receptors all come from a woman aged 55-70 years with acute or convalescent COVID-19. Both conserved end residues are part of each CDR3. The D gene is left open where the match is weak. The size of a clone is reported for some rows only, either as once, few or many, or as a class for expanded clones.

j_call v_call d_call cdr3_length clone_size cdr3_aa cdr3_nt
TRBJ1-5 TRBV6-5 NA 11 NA CASSQNQPQHF TGTGCCAGCAGTCAGAATCAGCCCCAGCATTTT
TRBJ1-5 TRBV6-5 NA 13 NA CASSSTGQQPQHF TGTGCCAGCAGTTCGACAGGTCAGCAGCCCCAGCATTTT
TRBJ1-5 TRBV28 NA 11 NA CASSWGRPQHF TGTGCCAGCAGTTGGGGGCGGCCCCAGCATTTT
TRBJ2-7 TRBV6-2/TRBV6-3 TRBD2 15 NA CASSRRAGLAYEQYF TGTGCCAGCAGCCGAAGGGCCGGACTAGCCTACGAGCAGTACTTC
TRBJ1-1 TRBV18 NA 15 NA CASSPLGAGNTEAFF TGTGCCAGCTCACCATTAGGGGCCGGGAACACTGAAGCTTTCTTT
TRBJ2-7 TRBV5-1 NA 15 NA CASSLGLDTVYEQYF TGCGCCAGCAGCTTGGGGTTGGACACGGTCTACGAGCAGTACTTC
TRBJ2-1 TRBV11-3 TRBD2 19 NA CASSLSPGLAGEISNEQFF TGTGCCAGCAGCTTATCCCCGGGACTAGCGGGAGAAATCTCCAATGAGCAGTTCTTC
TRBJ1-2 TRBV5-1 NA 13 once CASSLWGESGYTF TGCGCCAGCAGCTTGTGGGGCGAGTCTGGCTACACCTTC
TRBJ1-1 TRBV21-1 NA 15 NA CASSKLLTRNTEAFF TGTGCCAGCAGCAAACTCCTCACGCGTAACACTGAAGCTTTCTTT
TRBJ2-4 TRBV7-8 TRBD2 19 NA CASSLRRAGATLAKNIQYF TGTGCCAGCAGCTTGCGCCGAGCGGGAGCAACTCTAGCCAAAAACATTCAGTACTTC
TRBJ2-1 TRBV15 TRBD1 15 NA CATSRGQGKRDEQFF TGTGCCACCAGCAGGGGACAGGGAAAAAGGGATGAGCAGTTCTTC
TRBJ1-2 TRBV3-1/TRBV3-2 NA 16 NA CASSLAQVRVAGGYTF TGTGCCAGCAGCCTCGCGCAAGTGAGGGTGGCCGGTGGCTACACCTTC
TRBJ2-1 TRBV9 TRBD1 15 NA CASSVAGTGVDEQFF TGTGCCAGCAGCGTAGCTGGGACAGGGGTTGATGAGCAGTTCTTC
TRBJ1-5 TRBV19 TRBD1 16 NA CASSWGGTGGNQPQHF TGTGCCAGTAGCTGGGGTGGGACAGGGGGCAATCAGCCCCAGCATTTT
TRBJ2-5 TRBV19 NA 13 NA CASSLAQQETQYF TGTGCCAGTAGTCTAGCCCAACAAGAGACCCAGTACTTC
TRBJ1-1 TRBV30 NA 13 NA CAWQTAGGTEAFF TGTGCCTGGCAGACGGCGGGGGGCACTGAAGCTTTCTTT
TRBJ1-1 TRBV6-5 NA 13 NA CASTGLGNTEAFF TGTGCCAGCACAGGGCTTGGGAACACTGAAGCTTTCTTT
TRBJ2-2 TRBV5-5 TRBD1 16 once CASSLEGTANTGELFF TGTGCCAGCAGCTTAGAGGGGACAGCGAACACCGGGGAGCTGTTTTTT
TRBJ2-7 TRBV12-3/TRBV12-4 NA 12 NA CASSLIGSTQYF TGTGCCAGCAGTTTAATTGGTAGCACCCAATACTTC
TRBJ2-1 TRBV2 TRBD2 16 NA CASSEPPSGIGNEQFF TGTGCCAGCAGTGAGCCCCCTAGCGGGATAGGCAATGAGCAGTTCTTC
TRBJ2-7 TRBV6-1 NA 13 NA CASSESGGWEQYF TGTGCCAGCAGTGAATCGGGTGGCTGGGAGCAGTACTTC
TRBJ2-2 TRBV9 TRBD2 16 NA CASSVGGSGRSGELFF TGTGCCAGCAGCGTAGGGGGTAGCGGGAGGTCCGGGGAGCTGTTTTTT
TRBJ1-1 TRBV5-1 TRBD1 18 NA CASSFTGGTGVRNTEAFF TGCGCCAGCAGCTTTACCGGTGGGACAGGGGTCCGGAACACTGAAGCTTTCTTT
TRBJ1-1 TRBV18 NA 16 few CASSPLRGSSLTEAFF TGTGCCAGCTCACCACTGAGAGGGAGCTCGCTCACTGAAGCTTTCTTT
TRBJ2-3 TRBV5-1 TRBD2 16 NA CASSVGASGNTDTQYF TGCGCCAGCAGCGTTGGGGCTAGCGGGAACACAGATACGCAGTATTTT
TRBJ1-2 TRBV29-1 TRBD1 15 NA CSVGVGQGRHYGYTF TGCAGCGTTGGGGTTGGACAGGGCCGGCACTATGGCTACACCTTC
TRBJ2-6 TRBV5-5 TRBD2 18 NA CASSTGLAALSGANVLTF TGTGCCAGCAGTACTGGACTAGCGGCTCTCTCTGGGGCCAACGTCCTGACTTTC
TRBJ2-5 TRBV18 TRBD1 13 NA CASSRQGKETQYF TGTGCCAGCTCAAGACAGGGGAAAGAGACCCAGTACTTC
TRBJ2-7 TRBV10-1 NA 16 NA CASSEGGVTSSYEQYF TGCGCCAGCAGTGAAGGAGGAGTTACGAGCTCCTACGAGCAGTACTTC
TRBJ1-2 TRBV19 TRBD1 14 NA CASSSSRGRGGYTF TGTGCCAGTAGTTCATCGAGGGGGCGGGGAGGCTACACCTTC
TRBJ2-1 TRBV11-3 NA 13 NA CASSLGPISEQFF TGTGCCAGCAGCTTAGGTCCCATTAGTGAGCAGTTCTTC